Below, 10 T cell receptor beta chains from the same sample are listed, as sequenced in a study of OX40 agonist ivuxolimab in advanced cancers. TCRdb's table, derived via immunoSEQ multiplex PCR, lists solely in-frame clones and lacks some. The data contain 55,000 to 65,000 clones, over 60% of them singletons. The source material was CD4+ or CD8+ T cells sorted from blood, sampled in a trial of the OX40 agonist ivuxolimab. The receptor set was obtained from an adult with an advanced solid tumor such as melanoma, head and neck, liver or kidney cancer.

The CDR3 reads CASSQDFRVTTYEQYF. The DNA for the CDR3 is TGCGCCAGCAGCCAAGATTTTCGGGTGACGACCTACGAGCAGTACTTC. The chain links TRBV4-1 to TRBJ2-7; D is unclear. The germline V and J ends were trimmed by 0 bases and 2 bases, with 14 bases remaining between them. This CDR3 contains 16 residues. Per germline, CDR1 MGHRA and CDR2 YSYEKL.

This clone has just a few counts. The CDR3 protein is CASSFPTDTQYF. The CDR3 DNA sequence: TGTGCCAGCAGTTTCCCTACAGATACGCAGTATTTT. J is TRBJ2-3 and V is TRBV28; unclear D gene. In germline, CDR1 is MDHEN, CDR2 SYDVKM. The CDR3 sequence is 12 residues long. Trimming took 3 bases from V and 3 from J, leaving 4 bases between them. The full variable domain, its missing parts supplied by reference TRBV28 and TRBJ2-3, is DVKVTQSSRYLVKRTGEKVFLECVQDMDHENMFWYRQDPGLGLRLIYFSYDVKMKEKGDIPEGYSVSREKKERFSLILESASTNQTSMYLCASSFPTDTQYFGPGTRLTVL.

The chain employs TRBV7-8 and TRBJ1-1; 12 bases are a match to TRBD1. V dropped 4 bases and J dropped 3; count of bases not matched to a gene: 6. Looked up from germline, CDR1 is SGHVS and CDR2 is FQNEAQ. The CDR3 extends over 16 amino acids. In DNA form, the CDR3 reads TGTGCCAGCAGCTGGGGACAGGGGGCGGGCGACACTGAAGCTTTCTTT. It is translated as CASSWGQGAGDTEAFF.

This sequence joins TRBV11-2 and TRBJ2-3; 7 positions agree with TRBD1. Germline-derived CDR1 and CDR2 are SGHAT and FQNNGV. V was pared by 5 bases and J by 6 bases, with 11 bases of the junction left unmatched. The CDR3 length is 15 residues. The CDR3 protein is CASSPQTGLGDTQYF. CDR3 DNA sequence: TGTGCCAGCAGCCCTCAGACAGGGCTTGGGGATACGCAGTATTTT.

The genes are TRBV7-9 and TRBJ1-5; weak D call: TRBD1 (6 bases). The ends were cut back, 9 bases at V and 7 bases at J, with 19 bases in the middle. CDR3 length equals 14 residues. Per germline, CDR1 SEHNR and CDR2 FQNEAQ (reference sequence). The DNA for the CDR3 is TGTGCCAGTGCTAAGGGGGGCCCTACCCAGCCCCAGCATTTT. It is translated as CASAKGGPTQPQHF.

This clone was seen a single time. The chain joins TRBV2 to TRBJ1-1, with 7 bases lining up with TRBD1. The germline CDR1 and CDR2 sequences are SNHLY and FYNNEI. The junction had 10 bases not matched to a gene; V was cut back by 2 bases and J by 4 bases. The CDR3 extends over 16 amino acids. DNA for the CDR3: TGTGCCAGCAGTGAAAAGAGGATCAGGGGGACCACTGAAGCTTTCTTT. This encodes CASSEKRIRGTTEAFF.

This chain joins TRBV4-2 and TRBJ1-2; D perhaps matches TRBD1 (6 bases). Trimming left V 3 bases short and J 2 bases short, with 13 bases between. Germline V gene lookup returns CDR1 LGHNA and CDR2 YNFKEQ. The CDR3 loop spans 15 amino acids. The CDR3, as DNA: TGTGCCAGCAGCCATGGCCAGGGGTTGAACTATGGCTACACCTTC. It translates to CASSHGQGLNYGYTF.

This rearrangement joins TRBV28 to TRBJ2-2, with D possibly TRBD2 on 7 matching bases. Trimming took off 2 bases at V and 9 bases at J, with 25 bases between the two ends. Per the germline V gene, CDR1 is MDHEN and CDR2 is SYDVKM. CDR3 length equals 18 residues. CDR3 protein: CASSLSPSGLDGGRELFF. CDR3 in DNA: TGTGCCAGCAGTTTAAGCCCCTCCGGACTAGACGGGGGGCGGGAGCTGTTTTTT.

The chain is built from TRBV19 and TRBJ2-1; D might be TRBD1 (6 bases). The CDR3 totals 18 residues. Between the trimmed V and J ends, which lost 6 bases and 0 bases, there was a span of 21 bases. The V gene's germline CDR1 is LNHDA and CDR2 SQIVND (reference sequence). CDR3 in amino acids: CASRGGGLAPSSYNEQFF. Here the CDR3 DNA reads TGTGCCAGTAGAGGGGGTGGGCTAGCCCCGAGCTCCTACAATGAGCAGTTCTTC.

The chain carries TRBV11-2 and TRBJ2-5, with TRBD1 matching over 8 bases. The ends lost 4 bases at V and 3 bases at J; junction bases unmatched: 4. CDR3 size: 14 residues. Looked up from germline, CDR1 is SGHAT and CDR2 is FQNNGV. The CDR3 nucleotides read TGTGCCAGCAGCTCGAACAGGGGGAAAGAGACCCAGTACTTC. This encodes CASSSNRGKETQYF.